The text below deals with one T cell receptor (beta chain). The record originates from a study of T cell changes during pregnancy in multiple sclerosis. Trimming removed 0 bases from V and 6 bases from J; junction bases left unmatched: 9. This CDR3 has 16 amino acids. From germline, CDR1 is SEHNR and CDR2 FQNEAQ (reference sequence). Libraries were prepared by immunoSEQ multiplex PCR; TCRdb keeps only in-frame clonotypes and omits some of them. The sample carries 35,000 to 55,000 clones, 80% to 95% recorded once. The clonotype was recovered from a female donor with multiple sclerosis, enrolled in a pregnancy study. J is TRBJ2-3 and V is TRBV7-9; TRBD1 matches at 7 bases. Sequencing input: peripheral blood. The CDR3 protein is CASSLALRGQVDTQYF. The CDR3 DNA is TGTGCCAGCAGCTTAGCGCTAAGGGGGCAGGTGGATACGCAGTATTTT.